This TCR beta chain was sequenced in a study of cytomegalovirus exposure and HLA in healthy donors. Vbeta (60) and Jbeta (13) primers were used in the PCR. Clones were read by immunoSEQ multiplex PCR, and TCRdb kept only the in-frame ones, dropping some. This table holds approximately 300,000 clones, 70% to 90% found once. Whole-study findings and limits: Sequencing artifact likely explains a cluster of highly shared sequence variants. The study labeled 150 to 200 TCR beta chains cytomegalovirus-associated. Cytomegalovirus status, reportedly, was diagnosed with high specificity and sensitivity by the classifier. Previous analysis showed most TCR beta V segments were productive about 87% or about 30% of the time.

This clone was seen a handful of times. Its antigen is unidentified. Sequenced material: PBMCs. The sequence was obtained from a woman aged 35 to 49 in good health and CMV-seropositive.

CDR3 sequence reads: CASSLYSREATEAFF. CDR3 coding DNA: TGTGCCAGCAGCTTGTACTCCAGGGAGGCCACTGAAGCTTTCTTT. The V and J genes are TRBV5-5 and TRBJ1-1, with D perhaps matching TRBD1 (5 bases). The CDR3 extends over 15 amino acids. Trimming stripped 1 base from V and 4 bases from J, with 14 bases between. CDR1 and CDR2 (germline): SGHKS, YYEKEE (reference sequence).